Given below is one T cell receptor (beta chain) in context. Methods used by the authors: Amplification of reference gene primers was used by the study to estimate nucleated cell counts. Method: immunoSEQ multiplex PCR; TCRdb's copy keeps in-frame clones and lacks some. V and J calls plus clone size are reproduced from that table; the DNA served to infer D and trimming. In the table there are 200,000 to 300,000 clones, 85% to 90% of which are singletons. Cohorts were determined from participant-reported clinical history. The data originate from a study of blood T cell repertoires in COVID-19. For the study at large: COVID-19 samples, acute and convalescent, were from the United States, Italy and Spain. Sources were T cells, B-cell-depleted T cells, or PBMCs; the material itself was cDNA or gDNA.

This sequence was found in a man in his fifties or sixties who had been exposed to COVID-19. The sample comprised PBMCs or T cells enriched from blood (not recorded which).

The CDR3 DNA reads TGTGCCAGTCAACTCGCTAGGTCCTACAATGAGCAGTTCTTC. It translates to CASQLARSYNEQFF. This chain links TRBV2 with TRBJ2-1; no clear D gene. CDR1 and CDR2 from the germline V gene are SNHLY and FYNNEI. The CDR3 is made up of 14 amino acids. The ends were cut back, 9 bases at V and 1 base at J, with 13 bases in the middle.